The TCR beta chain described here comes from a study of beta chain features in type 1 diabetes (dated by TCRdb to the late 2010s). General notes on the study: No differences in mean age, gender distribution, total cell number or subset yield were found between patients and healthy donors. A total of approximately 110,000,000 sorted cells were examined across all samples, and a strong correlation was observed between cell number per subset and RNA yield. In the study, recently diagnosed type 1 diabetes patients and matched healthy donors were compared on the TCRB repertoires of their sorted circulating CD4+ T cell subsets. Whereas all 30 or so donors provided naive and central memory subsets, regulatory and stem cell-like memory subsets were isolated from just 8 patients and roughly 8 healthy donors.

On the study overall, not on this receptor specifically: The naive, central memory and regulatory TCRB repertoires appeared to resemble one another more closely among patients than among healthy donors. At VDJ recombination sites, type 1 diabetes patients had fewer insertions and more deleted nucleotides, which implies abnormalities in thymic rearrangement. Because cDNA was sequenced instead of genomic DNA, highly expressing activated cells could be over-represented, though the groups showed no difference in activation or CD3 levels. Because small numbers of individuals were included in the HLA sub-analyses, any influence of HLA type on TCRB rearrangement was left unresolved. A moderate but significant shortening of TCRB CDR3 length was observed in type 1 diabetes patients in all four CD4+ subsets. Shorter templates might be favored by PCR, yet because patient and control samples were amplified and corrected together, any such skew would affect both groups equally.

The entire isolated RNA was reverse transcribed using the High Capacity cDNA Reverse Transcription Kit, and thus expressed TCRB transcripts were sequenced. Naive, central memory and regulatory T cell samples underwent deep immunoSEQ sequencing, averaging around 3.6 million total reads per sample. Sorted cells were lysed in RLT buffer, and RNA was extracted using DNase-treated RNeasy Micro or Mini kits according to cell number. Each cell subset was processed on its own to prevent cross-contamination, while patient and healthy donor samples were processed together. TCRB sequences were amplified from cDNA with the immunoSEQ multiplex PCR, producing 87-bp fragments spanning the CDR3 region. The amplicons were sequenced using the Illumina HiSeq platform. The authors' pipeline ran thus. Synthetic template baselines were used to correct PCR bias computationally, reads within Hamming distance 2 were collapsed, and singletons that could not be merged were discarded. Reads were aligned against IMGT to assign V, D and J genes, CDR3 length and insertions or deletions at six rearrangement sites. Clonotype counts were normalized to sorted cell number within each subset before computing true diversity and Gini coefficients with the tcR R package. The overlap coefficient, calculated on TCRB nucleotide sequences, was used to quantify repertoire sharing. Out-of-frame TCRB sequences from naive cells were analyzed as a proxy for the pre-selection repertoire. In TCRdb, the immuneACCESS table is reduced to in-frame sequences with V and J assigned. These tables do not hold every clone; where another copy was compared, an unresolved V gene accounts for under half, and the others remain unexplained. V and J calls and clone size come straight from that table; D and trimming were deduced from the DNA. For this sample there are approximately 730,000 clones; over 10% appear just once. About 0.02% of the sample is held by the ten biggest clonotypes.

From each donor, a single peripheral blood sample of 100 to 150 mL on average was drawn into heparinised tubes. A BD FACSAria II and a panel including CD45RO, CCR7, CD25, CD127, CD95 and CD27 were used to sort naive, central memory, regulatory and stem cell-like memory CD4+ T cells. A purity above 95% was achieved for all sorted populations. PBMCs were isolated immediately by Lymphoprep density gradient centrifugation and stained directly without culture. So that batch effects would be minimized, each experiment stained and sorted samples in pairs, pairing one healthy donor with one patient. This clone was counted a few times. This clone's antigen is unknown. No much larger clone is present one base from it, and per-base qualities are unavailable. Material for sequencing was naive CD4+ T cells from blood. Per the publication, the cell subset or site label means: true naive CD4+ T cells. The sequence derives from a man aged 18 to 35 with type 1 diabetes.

The CDR3 region: CASTTLWAGSVETQYF. The sequence in DNA is TGTGCCAGCACCACCCTCTGGGCGGGGAGTGTAGAGACCCAGTACTTC. The chain is made from TRBV28 and TRBJ2-5, and the D gene may be TRBD2, 6 bases matching. CDR1 MDHEN and CDR2 SYDVKM are derived from the germline V gene. From cysteine to phenylalanine, the CDR3 is 16 amino acids long. Only the CDR3 DNA is retained, 48 bases long and in frame from the first base. Trimming removed 7 bases from V and 4 bases from J, leaving 22 bases between the germline ends.